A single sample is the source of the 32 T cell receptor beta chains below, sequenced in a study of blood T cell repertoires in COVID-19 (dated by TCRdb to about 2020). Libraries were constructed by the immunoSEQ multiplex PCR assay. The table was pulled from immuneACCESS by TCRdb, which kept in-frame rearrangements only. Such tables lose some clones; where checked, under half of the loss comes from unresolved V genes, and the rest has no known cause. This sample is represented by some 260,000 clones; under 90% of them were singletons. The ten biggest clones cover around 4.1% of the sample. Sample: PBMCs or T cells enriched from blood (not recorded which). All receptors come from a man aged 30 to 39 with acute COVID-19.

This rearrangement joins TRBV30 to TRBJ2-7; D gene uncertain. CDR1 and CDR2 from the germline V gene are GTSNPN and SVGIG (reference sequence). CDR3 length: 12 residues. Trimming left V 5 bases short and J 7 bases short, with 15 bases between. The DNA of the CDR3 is TGTGCCTGGGCAAGAACCGGGTTTGAGCAGTACGTC. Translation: CAWARTGFEQYV.

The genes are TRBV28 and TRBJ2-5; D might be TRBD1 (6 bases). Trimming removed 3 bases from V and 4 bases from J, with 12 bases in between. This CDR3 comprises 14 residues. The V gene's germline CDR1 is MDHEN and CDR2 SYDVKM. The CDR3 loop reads CASSFSGAPETQYF. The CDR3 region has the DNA TGTGCCAGCAGTTTTTCAGGGGCTCCAGAGACCCAGTACTTC.

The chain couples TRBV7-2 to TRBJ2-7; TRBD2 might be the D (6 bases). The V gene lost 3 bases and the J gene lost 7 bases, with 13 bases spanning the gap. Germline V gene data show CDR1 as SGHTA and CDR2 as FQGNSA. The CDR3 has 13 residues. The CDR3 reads CASSFVAGKEQYV. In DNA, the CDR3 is TGTGCCAGCAGCTTTGTGGCGGGAAAGGAGCAGTACGTC.

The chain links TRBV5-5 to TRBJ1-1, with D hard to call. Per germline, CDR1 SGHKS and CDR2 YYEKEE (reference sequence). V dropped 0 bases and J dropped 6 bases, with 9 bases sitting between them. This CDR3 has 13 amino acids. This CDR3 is CASSLGLTPEAFF. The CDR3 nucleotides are TGTGCCAGCAGCTTGGGGTTAACACCTGAAGCTTTCTTT.

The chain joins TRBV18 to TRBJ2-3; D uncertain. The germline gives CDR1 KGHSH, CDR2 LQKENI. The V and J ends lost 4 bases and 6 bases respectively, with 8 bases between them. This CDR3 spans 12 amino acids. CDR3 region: CASSLSRDTQYF. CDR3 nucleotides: TGTGCCAGCTCACTCAGTCGCGATACGCAGTATTTT.

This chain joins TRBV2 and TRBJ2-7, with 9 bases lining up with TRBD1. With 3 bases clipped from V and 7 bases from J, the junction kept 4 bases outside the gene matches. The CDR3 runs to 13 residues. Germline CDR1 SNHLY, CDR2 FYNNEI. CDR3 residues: CASSEDRGGEQYV. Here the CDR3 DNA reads TGTGCCAGCAGTGAGGACAGGGGCGGGGAGCAGTACGTC.

The CDR3 is CASSEPGDGYTF. In DNA, the CDR3 is TGTGCCAGCAGTGAGCCAGGGGATGGCTACACCTTC. The rearrangement uses TRBV25-1 and TRBJ1-2; D possibly corresponds to TRBD1 (6 bases). This CDR3 has 12 residues. The germline V gene has CDR1 MGHDK and CDR2 SYGVNS. V was cut by 3 bases and J by 6 bases, with 8 bases left in between.

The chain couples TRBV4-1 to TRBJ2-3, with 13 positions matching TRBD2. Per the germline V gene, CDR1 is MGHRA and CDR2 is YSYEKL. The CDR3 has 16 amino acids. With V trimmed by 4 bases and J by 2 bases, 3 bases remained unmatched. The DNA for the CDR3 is TGCGCCAGCAGCCTGACTAGCGGGGGGATCACAGATACGCAGTATTTT. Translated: CASSLTSGGITDTQYF.

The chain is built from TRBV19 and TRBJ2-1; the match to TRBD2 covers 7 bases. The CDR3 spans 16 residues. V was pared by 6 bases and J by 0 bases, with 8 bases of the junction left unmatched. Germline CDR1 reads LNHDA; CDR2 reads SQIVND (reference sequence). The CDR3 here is CASSGLAVSSYNEQFF. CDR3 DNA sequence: TGTGCCAGTAGCGGCCTAGCGGTTAGCTCCTACAATGAGCAGTTCTTC.

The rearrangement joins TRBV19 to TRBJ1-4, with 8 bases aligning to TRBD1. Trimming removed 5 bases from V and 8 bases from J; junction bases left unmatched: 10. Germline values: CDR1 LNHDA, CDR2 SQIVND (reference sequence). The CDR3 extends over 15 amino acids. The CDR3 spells CASSPRDRLDEKLFF. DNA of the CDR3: TGTGCCAGTAGTCCTCGGGACAGGCTTGACGAAAAACTGTTTTTT.

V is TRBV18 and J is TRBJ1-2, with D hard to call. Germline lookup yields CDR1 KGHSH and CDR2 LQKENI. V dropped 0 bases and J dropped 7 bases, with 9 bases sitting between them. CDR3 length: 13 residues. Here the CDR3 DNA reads TGTGCCAGCTCACCACCCGGGGTAGCTGGCTACACCTTC. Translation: CASSPPGVAGYTF.

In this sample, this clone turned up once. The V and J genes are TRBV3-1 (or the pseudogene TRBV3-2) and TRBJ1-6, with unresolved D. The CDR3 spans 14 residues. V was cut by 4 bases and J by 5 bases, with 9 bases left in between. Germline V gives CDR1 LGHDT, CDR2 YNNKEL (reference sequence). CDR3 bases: TGTGCCAGCAGCCGTCGTATAGATAATTCACCCCTCCACTTT. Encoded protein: CASSRRIDNSPLHF.

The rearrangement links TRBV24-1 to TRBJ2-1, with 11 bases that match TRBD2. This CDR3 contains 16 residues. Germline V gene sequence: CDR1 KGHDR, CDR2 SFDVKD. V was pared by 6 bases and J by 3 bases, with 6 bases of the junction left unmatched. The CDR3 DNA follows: TGTGCCACCAGTTCTACTAGCGGGAGTAACTACAATGAGCAGTTCTTC. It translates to CATSSTSGSNYNEQFF.

The CDR3 loop is CASSYRLADSRETQYF. The CDR3 nucleotides read TGTGCCAGCTCATACAGACTAGCGGACTCCCGAGAGACCCAGTACTTC. This chain links TRBV18 with TRBJ2-5; 9 bases line up with TRBD2. Per the germline V gene, CDR1 is KGHSH and CDR2 is LQKENI. The CDR3 runs 16 residues. J was trimmed by 4 bases and V by 5 bases; bases with no gene match: 11.

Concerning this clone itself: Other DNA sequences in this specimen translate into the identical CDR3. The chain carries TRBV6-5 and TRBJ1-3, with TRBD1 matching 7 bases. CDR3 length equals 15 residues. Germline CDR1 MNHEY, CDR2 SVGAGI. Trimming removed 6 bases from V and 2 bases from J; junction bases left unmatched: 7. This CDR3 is CASRRQGVTGNTIYF. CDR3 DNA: TGTGCCAGCAGGAGACAGGGCGTGACTGGAAACACCATATATTTT.

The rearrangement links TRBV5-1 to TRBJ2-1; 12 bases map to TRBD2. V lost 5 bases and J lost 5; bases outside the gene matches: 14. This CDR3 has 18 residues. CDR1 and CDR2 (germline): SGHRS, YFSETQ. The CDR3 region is CASRDGLAGLLLHNEQFF. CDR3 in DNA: TGCGCCAGCAGGGATGGACTAGCGGGGTTACTTTTACACAATGAGCAGTTCTTC.

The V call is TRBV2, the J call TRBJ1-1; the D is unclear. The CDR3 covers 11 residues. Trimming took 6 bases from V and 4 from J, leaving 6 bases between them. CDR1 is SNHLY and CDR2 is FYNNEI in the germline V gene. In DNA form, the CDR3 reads TGTGCCAGCAGATACGGCACTGAAGCTTTCTTT. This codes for CASRYGTEAFF. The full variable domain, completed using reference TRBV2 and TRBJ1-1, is EPEVTQTPSHQVTQMGQEVILRCVPISNHLYFYWYRQILGQKVEFLVSFYNNEISEKSEIFDDQFSVERPDGSNFTLKIRSTKLEDSAMYFCASRYGTEAFFGQGTRLTVV.

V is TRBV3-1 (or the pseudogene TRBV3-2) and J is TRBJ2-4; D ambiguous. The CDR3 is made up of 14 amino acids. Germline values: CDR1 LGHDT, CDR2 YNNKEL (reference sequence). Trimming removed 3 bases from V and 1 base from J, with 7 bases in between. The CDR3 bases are TGTGCCAGCAGCCACCAGTGGGCCAAAAACATTCAGTACTTC. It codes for CASSHQWAKNIQYF.

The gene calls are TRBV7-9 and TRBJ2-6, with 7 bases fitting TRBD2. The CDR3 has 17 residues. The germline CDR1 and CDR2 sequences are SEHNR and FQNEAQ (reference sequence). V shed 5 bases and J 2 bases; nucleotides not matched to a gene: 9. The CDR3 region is CASSPFRGRAGANVLTF. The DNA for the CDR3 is TGTGCCAGCAGCCCCTTCCGGGGGAGGGCTGGGGCCAACGTCCTGACTTTC. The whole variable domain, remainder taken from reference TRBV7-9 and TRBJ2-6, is DTGVSQNPRHKITKRGQNVTFRCDPISEHNRLYWYRQTLGQGPEFLTYFQNEAQLEKSRLLSDRFSAERPKGSFSTLEIQRTEQGDSAMYLCASSPFRGRAGANVLTFGAGSRLTVL.

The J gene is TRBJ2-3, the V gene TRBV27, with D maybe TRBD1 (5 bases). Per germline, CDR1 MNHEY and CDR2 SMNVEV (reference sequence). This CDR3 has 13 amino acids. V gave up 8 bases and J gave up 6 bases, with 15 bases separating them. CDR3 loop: CASWQGRPDTQYF. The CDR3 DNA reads TGTGCCAGCTGGCAGGGCCGCCCTGATACGCAGTATTTT.

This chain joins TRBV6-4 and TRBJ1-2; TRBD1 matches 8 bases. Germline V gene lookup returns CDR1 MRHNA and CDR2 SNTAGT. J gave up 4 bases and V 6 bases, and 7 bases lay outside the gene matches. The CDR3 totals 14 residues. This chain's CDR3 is CASSEQGGLYGYTF. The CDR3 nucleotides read TGTGCCAGCAGCGAACAGGGGGGCCTCTATGGCTACACCTTC.

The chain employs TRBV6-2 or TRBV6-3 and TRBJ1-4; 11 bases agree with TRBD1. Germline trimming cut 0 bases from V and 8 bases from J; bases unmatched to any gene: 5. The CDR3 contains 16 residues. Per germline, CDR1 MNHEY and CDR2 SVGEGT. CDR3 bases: TGTGCCAGCAGTTACTCGCCCGGGACAGGGGGGGAAAAACTGTTTTTT. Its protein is CASSYSPGTGGEKLFF.

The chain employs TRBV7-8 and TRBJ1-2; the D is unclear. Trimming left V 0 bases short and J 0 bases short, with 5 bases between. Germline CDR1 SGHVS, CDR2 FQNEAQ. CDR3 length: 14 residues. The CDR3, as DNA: TGTGCCAGCAGCTTAGCGGGCACTAACTATGGCTACACCTTC. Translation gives CASSLAGTNYGYTF.

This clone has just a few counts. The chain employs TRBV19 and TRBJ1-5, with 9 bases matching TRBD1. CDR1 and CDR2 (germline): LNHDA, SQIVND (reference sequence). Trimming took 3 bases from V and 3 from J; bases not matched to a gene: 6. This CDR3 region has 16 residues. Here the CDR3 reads CASSIYTGGSNQPQHF. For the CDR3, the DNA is TGTGCCAGTAGTATCTATACAGGGGGCTCCAATCAGCCCCAGCATTTT.

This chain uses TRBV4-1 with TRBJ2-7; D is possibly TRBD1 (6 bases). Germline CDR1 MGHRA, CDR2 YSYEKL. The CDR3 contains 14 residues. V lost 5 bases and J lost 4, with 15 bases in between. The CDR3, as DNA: TGCGCCAGCAGCTTCAATACACAGGGATACGAGCAGTACGTC. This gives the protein CASSFNTQGYEQYV.

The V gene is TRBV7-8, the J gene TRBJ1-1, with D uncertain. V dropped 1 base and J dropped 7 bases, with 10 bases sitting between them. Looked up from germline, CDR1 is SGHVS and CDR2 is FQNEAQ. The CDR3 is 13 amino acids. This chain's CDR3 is CASSLEVRGEAFF. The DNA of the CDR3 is TGTGCCAGCAGCTTAGAGGTACGGGGTGAAGCTTTCTTT.

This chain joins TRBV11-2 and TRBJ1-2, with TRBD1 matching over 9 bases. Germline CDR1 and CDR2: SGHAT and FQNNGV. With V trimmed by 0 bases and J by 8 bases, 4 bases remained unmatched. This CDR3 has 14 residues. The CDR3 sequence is CASSLEGTGGGYTF. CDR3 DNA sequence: TGTGCCAGCAGCTTAGAAGGAACAGGGGGCGGCTACACCTTC.

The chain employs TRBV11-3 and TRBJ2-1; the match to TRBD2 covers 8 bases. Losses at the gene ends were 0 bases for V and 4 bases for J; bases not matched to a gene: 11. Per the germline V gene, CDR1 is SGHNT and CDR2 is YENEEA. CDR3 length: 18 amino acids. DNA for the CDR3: TGTGCCAGCAGCTTAGATGGTGCCCGGGAGGGGGTTTACAATGAGCAGTTCTTC. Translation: CASSLDGAREGVYNEQFF.

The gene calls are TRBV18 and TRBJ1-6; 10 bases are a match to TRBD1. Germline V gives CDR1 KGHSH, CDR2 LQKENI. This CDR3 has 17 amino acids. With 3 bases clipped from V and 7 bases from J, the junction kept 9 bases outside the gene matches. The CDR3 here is CASSPPMGQGRNSPLHF. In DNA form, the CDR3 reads TGTGCCAGCTCACCCCCGATGGGACAGGGGAGGAATTCACCCCTCCACTTT.

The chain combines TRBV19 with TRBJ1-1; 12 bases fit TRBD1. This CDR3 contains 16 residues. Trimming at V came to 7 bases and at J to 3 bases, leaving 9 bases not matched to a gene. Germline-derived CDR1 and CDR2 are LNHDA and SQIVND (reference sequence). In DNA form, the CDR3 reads TGTGCCAGTATGTTTGGGACAGGGGGCCCGGACACTGAAGCTTTCTTT. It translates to CASMFGTGGPDTEAFF.

The DNA for the CDR3 is TGTGCCAGTACCCACAGGCCATCGCGCTCCCCTCCCCCTTACGAGCAGTACGTC. Amino acids: CASTHRPSRSPPPYEQYV. The chain employs TRBV19 and TRBJ2-7; maybe TRBD1 (5 bases). The CDR3 is made up of 18 amino acids. Deletions cut 7 bases from V and 4 bases from J, with 29 bases between. CDR1 and CDR2 from the germline V gene are LNHDA and SQIVND (reference sequence).

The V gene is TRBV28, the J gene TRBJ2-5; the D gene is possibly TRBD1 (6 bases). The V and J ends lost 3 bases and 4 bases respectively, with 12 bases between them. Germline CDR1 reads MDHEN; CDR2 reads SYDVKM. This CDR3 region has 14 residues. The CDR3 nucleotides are TGTGCCAGCAGTTTTCAGGGGCTGGGAGAGACCCAGTACTTC. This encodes CASSFQGLGETQYF.